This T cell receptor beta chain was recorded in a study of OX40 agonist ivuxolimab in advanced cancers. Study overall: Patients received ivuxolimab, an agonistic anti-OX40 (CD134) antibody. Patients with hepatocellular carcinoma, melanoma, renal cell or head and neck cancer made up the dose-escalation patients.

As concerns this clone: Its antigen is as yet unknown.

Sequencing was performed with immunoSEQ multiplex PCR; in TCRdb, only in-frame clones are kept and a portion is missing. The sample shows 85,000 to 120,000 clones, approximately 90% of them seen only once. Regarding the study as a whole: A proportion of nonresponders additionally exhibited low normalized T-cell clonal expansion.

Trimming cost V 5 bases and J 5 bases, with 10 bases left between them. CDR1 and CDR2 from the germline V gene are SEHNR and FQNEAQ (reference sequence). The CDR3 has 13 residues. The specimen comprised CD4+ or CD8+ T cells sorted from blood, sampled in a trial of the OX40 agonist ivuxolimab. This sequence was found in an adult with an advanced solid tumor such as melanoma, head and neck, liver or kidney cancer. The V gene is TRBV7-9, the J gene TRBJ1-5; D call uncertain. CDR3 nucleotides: TGTGCCAGCAGCGGCTCCGGGGATCAGCCCCAGCATTTT. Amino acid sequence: CASSGSGDQPQHF. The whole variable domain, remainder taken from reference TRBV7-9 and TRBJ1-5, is DTGVSQNPRHKITKRGQNVTFRCDPISEHNRLYWYRQTLGQGPEFLTYFQNEAQLEKSRLLSDRFSAERPKGSFSTLEIQRTEQGDSAMYLCASSGSGDQPQHFGDGTRLSIL.